This T cell receptor (beta chain) was obtained from a study of tumor-infiltrating lymphocytes in primary liver carcinoma. Per germline, CDR1 LGHNA and CDR2 YSLEER. This CDR3 is built from 16 residues. Investigators took RNA and DNA out together from about 20-30 mg of unsorted bulk tissue. TCR beta cDNA came from roughly 450 ng total RNA, primed with a constant-region primer. It was through three nested multiplex PCR rounds of slightly modified ARM-PCR that TCR beta libraries arose. Running about 11 cycles apiece, the first two PCR rounds relied on TRBV1-TRBV30 forward primers together with a C-beta reverse primer. Via MiXCR, TCRdb re-called the multiplex PCR reads, giving one row per CDR3 protein. The sample shows about 25,000 distinct CDR3 sequences, around 77% of them seen only once. This clonotype was observed once.

The rearrangement links TRBV4-3 to TRBJ2-1; TRBD2 agrees at 7 bases. The source of this sequence is a woman under 40 with primary liver carcinoma and hepatitis B virus infection. Material for sequencing was liver tumor tissue from sampling region 5. Subset of the sample: tumor region T5, tumor centre. CDR3 region: CLSSQNWDYAYNEQFF. CDR3 bases: TGCCTCAGCAGCCAAAATTGGGACTACGCCTACAATGAGCAGTTCTTC.